This T cell receptor (beta chain) comes out of a study of blood T cell repertoires in COVID-19. Turning to the study itself: Acute-phase and convalescent COVID-19 samples originated in the United States, Italy and Spain. From T cells, B-cell-depleted T cells, or PBMCs came the material, which was cDNA or gDNA.

Original analysis: The assay estimated nucleated cells by amplifying reference gene primers. Measured with immunoSEQ multiplex PCR; TCRdb has only the in-frame clones, and not every one. The DNA gave D and trimming, while V, J and clone size come from that table. This sample carries 60,000 to 70,000 clones, roughly 80% of them seen once, and the ten largest clones take about 38%. With 4 bases removed from V and 5 bases from J, the gap between germline ends came to 14 bases. CDR1 LNHDA and CDR2 SQIVND come from the germline V gene (reference sequence). This CDR3 contains 14 residues. This receptor was taken from a human donor in a cohort sampled during active COVID-19. The chain joins TRBV19 to TRBJ1-2; a weak D match, TRBD1 (6 bases). The source material was peripheral blood. The CDR3 region has the DNA TGTGCCAGTAGTACTTCCAGGGGACGATATGGCTACACCTTC. Its translation: CASSTSRGRYGYTF.